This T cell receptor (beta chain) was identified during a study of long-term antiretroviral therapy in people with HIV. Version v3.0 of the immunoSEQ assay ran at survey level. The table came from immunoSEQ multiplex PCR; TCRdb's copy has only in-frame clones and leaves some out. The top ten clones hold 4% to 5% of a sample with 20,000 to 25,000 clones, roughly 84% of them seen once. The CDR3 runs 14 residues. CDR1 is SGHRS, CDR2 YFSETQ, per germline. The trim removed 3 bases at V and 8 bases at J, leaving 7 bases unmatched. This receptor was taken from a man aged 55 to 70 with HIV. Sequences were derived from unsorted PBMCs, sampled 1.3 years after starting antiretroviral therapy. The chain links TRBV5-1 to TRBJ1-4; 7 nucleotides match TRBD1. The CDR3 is CASSSDRPGEKLFF. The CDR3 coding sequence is TGCGCCAGCAGCTCGGACAGGCCCGGGGAAAAACTGTTTTTT.